This T cell receptor beta chain was observed in a study of cytomegalovirus exposure and HLA in healthy donors. Study-wide points: The authors listed around 150 TCR beta chains as cytomegalovirus-associated.

This table comes from immunoSEQ multiplex PCR, and its TCRdb copy is limited to in-frame clones, with some not included. In the table there are tens of thousands of clones, just over 85% of which are singletons. Turning to this clone: What it recognizes is unknown.

V dropped 4 bases and J dropped 0 bases, with 10 bases sitting between them. Germline CDR1 and CDR2: MNHEY and SVGAGI. The CDR3 runs 16 residues. Sequencing used PBMCs. The receptor was derived from a woman in her 30s in good health and CMV-seronegative. The J gene is TRBJ2-6, the V gene TRBV6-5; D is unresolved. CDR3 sequence reads: CASSLGRTSGANVLTF. The CDR3 coding sequence is TGTGCCAGCAGTTTGGGCCGAACCTCTGGGGCCAACGTCCTGACTTTC.